This T cell receptor (beta chain) was captured in a study of blood T cell repertoires in COVID-19. Study overall: Samples taken during acute and convalescent COVID-19 were collected in the United States, Italy and Spain. From T cells, B-cell-depleted T cells, or PBMCs came the material, which was cDNA or gDNA.

Original analysis: Amplifying reference gene primers gave estimates of nucleated cell counts. Only in-frame clones appear in the TCRdb table, and some are missing; sequencing was by immunoSEQ multiplex PCR. The V and J calls and clone size are taken from that table; D and trimming were inferred from the DNA. Here the sample spans some 30,000 clones, around 88% being singletons. The CDR3 contains 14 residues. V lost 2 bases, J lost 5 bases, and 9 bases lay in between. Germline CDR1 and CDR2: SNHLY and FYNNEI. The chain joins TRBV2 to TRBJ1-4, with no clear D. The receptor was derived from a woman in her 70s with active COVID-19. What was sequenced was peripheral blood. As DNA, the CDR3 is TGTGCCAGCAGTGAATTACAGAGAAATGAAAAACTGTTTTTT. Protein sequence: CASSELQRNEKLFF.